This T cell receptor beta chain originates from a study of vaccination and CD4 T cells after COVID-19. For the study at large: Each convalescent patient was PCR positive for SARS-CoV-2 on nasal swab; nine cases were mild and one severe. Each person enrolled got two BNT162b2 or mRNA-1273 vaccine doses. Whole-study results and caveats: The cohort comprised relatively few convalescent patients, and no early post-infection timepoints were analyzed.

The Oncomine TCR Beta short-read assay was what sequenced the DNA obtained from cultured CD4+ T cells. Genomic DNA from cultured CD4+ T cells was extracted. In TCRdb, the PCR reads were re-called with MiXCR into one record per CDR3 protein. Here the sample spans approximately 14,000 distinct CDR3 sequences, around 40% being singletons. On this clonotype itself: What it recognizes is unknown.

Sample treatment: roughly 11-day PBMC culture with coronavirus spike peptide pools or control peptides (ViraFEST assay). The CDR3 consists of 13 residues. V was shortened by 2 bases and J by 7 bases, with 11 bases between the two germline ends. CDR1 is SGHAT and CDR2 is FQNNGV in the germline V gene. The sequence was obtained from a human donor who had recovered from COVID-19. Input material: CD4+ T cells from blood, cultured in vitro. The V gene is TRBV11-2, the J gene TRBJ1-2, with D perhaps TRBD1 (5 bases). CDR3: CASSLIQDTGYTF. The CDR3 DNA follows: TGTGCCAGCAGCTTAATCCAGGACACTGGCTACACCTTC.